The T cell receptor beta chain described here comes from a study of blood T cell repertoires in COVID-19. For the study at large: Researchers got acute and convalescent COVID-19 samples from the United States, Italy and Spain. The cDNA or gDNA used as material had been derived from T cells, B-cell-depleted T cells, or PBMCs.

The CDR3 sequence is 14 residues long. The germline V gene encodes CDR1 SGHDT and CDR2 YYEEEE. After removal of 2 bases from V and 5 bases from J, the junction contained 4 bases not matched to a gene. This clone was recorded a few times. As processed by the authors: How many nucleated cells were present was estimated from reference gene primer amplification. Clones were sequenced by immunoSEQ multiplex PCR, and TCRdb holds only the in-frame ones, with some missing. D and trimming come from the DNA, and the V and J calls and clone size come from that table. The sample records around 210,000 clones, almost 90% being singletons.

This chain connects TRBV5-6 to TRBJ2-7; 10 nucleotides line up with TRBD2. Material for sequencing was peripheral blood. The TCR sequence derives from a man in his late teens or twenties with active or convalescent COVID-19. CDR3: CASSFLAGEDEQYF. The CDR3 region has the DNA TGTGCCAGCAGCTTCCTAGCGGGAGAGGACGAGCAGTACTTC.